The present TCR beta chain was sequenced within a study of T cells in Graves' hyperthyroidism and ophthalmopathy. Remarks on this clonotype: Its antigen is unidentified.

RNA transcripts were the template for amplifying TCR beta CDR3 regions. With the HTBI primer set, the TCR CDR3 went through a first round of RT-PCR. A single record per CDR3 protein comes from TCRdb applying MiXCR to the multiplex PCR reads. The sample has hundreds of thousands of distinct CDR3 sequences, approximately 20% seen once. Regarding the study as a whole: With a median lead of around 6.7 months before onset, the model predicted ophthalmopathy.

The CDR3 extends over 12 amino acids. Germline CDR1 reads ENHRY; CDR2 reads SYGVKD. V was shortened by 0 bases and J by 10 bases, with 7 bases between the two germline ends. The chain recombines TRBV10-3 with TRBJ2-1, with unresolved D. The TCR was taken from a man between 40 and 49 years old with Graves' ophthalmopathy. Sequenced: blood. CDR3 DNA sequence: TGTGCCATCAGTGAGTCCTCGGCAGAGCAGTTCTTC. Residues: CAISESSAEQFF.